The 25 T cell receptor beta chains in this list originate from one sample, sequenced in a study of T cell changes during pregnancy in multiple sclerosis. Using immunoSEQ multiplex PCR, the repertoire was profiled, and TCRdb retains in-frame clones only, with some absent. The data contain approximately 85,000 clones, more than 85% of them seen just once; the ten biggest clones take up about 2.5%. Material: peripheral blood, obtained in the first trimester of pregnancy. The receptors here all came from a female donor with multiple sclerosis, enrolled in a pregnancy study.

V is TRBV10-2 and J is TRBJ2-3; D is ambiguous. V lost 0 bases, J lost 5 bases, and 12 bases lay in between. CDR3 length: 15 residues. CDR1 is WSHSY, CDR2 SAAADI, per germline. The CDR3 here is CASSESEPARDTQYF. In nucleotides, the CDR3 is TGCGCCAGCAGTGAGTCGGAGCCGGCGAGAGATACGCAGTATTTT.

J is TRBJ1-6 and V is TRBV30; 10 nucleotides line up with TRBD1. V lost 3 bases, J lost 10 bases, and 12 bases stayed unmatched. This CDR3 is 16 amino acids long. The V gene's germline CDR1 is GTSNPN and CDR2 SVGIG (reference sequence). CDR3 sequence: CAWRTHAGTGVSPLHF. Here the CDR3 DNA reads TGTGCCTGGAGGACTCATGCGGGGACAGGGGTCTCACCCCTCCACTTT.

This clone came up a few times. This sample includes further DNA sequences coding for the same CDR3. V is TRBV5-6 and J is TRBJ1-2, with a weak D call TRBD1 (5 bases). Germline V gene lookup returns CDR1 SGHDT and CDR2 YYEEEE. Trimming cost V 0 bases and J 7 bases, with 7 bases left between them. This CDR3 spans 12 amino acids. The CDR3 region is CASSLGQSGYTF. CDR3 DNA sequence: TGTGCCAGCAGCTTGGGACAGAGTGGCTACACCTTC.

The J gene is TRBJ2-1, the V gene TRBV19, with 9 nucleotides matching TRBD2. CDR1 is LNHDA, CDR2 SQIVND, per germline (reference sequence). The CDR3 length is 14 residues. Unmatched junction bases numbered 6, after V lost 9 bases and J lost 3 bases. The CDR3 loop reads CASLGGRDYNEQFF. The DNA of the CDR3 is TGTGCCAGCTTAGGCGGGAGGGACTACAATGAGCAGTTCTTC.

V gene TRBV30 combines with J gene TRBJ1-2; unclear D gene. Germline V gene sequence: CDR1 GTSNPN, CDR2 SVGIG (reference sequence). The CDR3 length is 14 residues. Trimming removed 0 bases from V and 6 bases from J, with 14 bases in between. This CDR3 reads CAWSVLKVPHGYTF. For the CDR3, the DNA is TGTGCCTGGAGTGTACTAAAGGTCCCACATGGCTACACCTTC.

This clone was observed once. CDR3 sequence reads: CASRNGGAPVNEQFF. As DNA, the CDR3 is TGTGCCAGCAGGAACGGGGGGGCCCCCGTGAATGAGCAGTTCTTC. The chain is built from TRBV2 and TRBJ2-1; TRBD2 agrees at 8 bases. V shed 6 bases and J 7 bases; nucleotides not matched to a gene: 11. The germline V gene has CDR1 SNHLY and CDR2 FYNNEI. The CDR3 spans 15 residues. The variable domain in full, with the rest retrieved from reference TRBV2 and TRBJ2-1, is EPEVTQTPSHQVTQMGQEVILRCVPISNHLYFYWYRQILGQKVEFLVSFYNNEISEKSEIFDDQFSVERPDGSNFTLKIRSTKLEDSAMYFCASRNGGAPVNEQFFGPGTRLTVL.

The rearrangement joins TRBV6-1 to TRBJ1-6; TRBD1 matches 10 bases. CDR3 size: 14 residues. V dropped 7 bases and J dropped 10; count of bases not matched to a gene: 7. Per germline, CDR1 MNHNS and CDR2 SASEGT. As DNA, the CDR3 is TGTGCCAGCACTCCGGGACAGGGGCGGTCACCCCTCCACTTT. Its translation is CASTPGQGRSPLHF.

The chain has TRBV9 and TRBJ2-7; D ambiguous. The V end was cut by 1 base, the J end by 2 bases, with 10 bases between. CDR3 size: 14 residues. CDR1 is SGDLS, CDR2 YYNGEE, per germline. CDR3 protein: CASSVSFRAYEQYF. As DNA, the CDR3 is TGTGCCAGCAGCGTAAGCTTTCGGGCCTACGAGCAGTACTTC.

The rearrangement joins TRBV19 to TRBJ2-6; D is unresolved. V lost 0 bases, J lost 1 base, and 7 bases lay in between. The CDR3 sequence is 16 residues long. Looked up from germline, CDR1 is LNHDA and CDR2 is SQIVND (reference sequence). Here the CDR3 reads CASSIETGSGANVLTF. CDR3 nucleotide sequence: TGTGCCAGTAGTATAGAGACGGGTTCTGGGGCCAACGTCCTGACTTTC.

This chain connects TRBV2 to TRBJ1-4, with a tentative D call TRBD1 (5 bases). CDR1 and CDR2 from the germline V gene are SNHLY and FYNNEI. Trimming stripped 6 bases from V and 2 bases from J, with 10 bases between. The CDR3 is 14 residues long. This CDR3 reads CASRLQATNEKLFF. The DNA for the CDR3 is TGTGCCAGCAGATTACAGGCGACTAATGAAAAACTGTTTTTT.

The chain joins TRBV15 to TRBJ2-7; perhaps TRBD1 as D (6 bases). The CDR3 contains 15 residues. The germline CDR1 and CDR2 sequences are LNHNV and YYDKDF (reference sequence). V lost 0 bases and J lost 1, with 10 bases in between. This CDR3 reads CATSRDRGWSYEQYF. In nucleotides, the CDR3 is TGTGCCACCAGCAGAGACAGGGGTTGGTCCTACGAGCAGTACTTC.

The rearrangement uses TRBV6-5 and TRBJ1-1, with D possibly TRBD1 on 5 matching bases. Deletions cut 7 bases from V and 7 bases from J, with 13 bases between. This CDR3 spans 12 amino acids. Per the germline V gene, CDR1 is MNHEY and CDR2 is SVGAGI. CDR3 nucleotide sequence: TGTGCCAGCAAGAAGGGGCACCTTGAAGCTTTCTTT. It specifies CASKKGHLEAFF.

The rearrangement joins TRBV6-5 to TRBJ1-1; no firm D call. Germline V gives CDR1 MNHEY, CDR2 SVGAGI. The CDR3 contains 14 residues. Trimming cost V 5 bases and J 4 bases, with 14 bases left between them. CDR3 amino acids: CASSQTWIITEAFF. In nucleotides, the CDR3 is TGTGCCAGCAGTCAGACATGGATCATCACTGAAGCTTTCTTT.

This chain links TRBV5-1 with TRBJ2-6; tentatively, D is TRBD2 (6 bases). Deletions cut 4 bases from V and 0 bases from J, with 11 bases between. Germline V CDR1 and CDR2: SGHRS, YFSETQ. CDR3 length equals 16 residues. Written as DNA, the CDR3 is TGCGCCAGCAGCCCGGAGGGGTACTCTGGGGCCAACGTCCTGACTTTC. Protein product: CASSPEGYSGANVLTF.

J is TRBJ1-2 and V is TRBV28; a weak D match, TRBD1 (5 bases). This CDR3 is 13 amino acids long. Germline V gives CDR1 MDHEN, CDR2 SYDVKM. With 1 base removed from V and 7 bases from J, the gap between germline ends came to 10 bases. CDR3: CASSLSAGSGYTF. CDR3 coding DNA: TGTGCCAGCAGTTTATCCGCAGGGTCTGGCTACACCTTC.

The gene calls are TRBV5-5 and TRBJ1-6; 7 bases are a match to TRBD1. The germline V gene has CDR1 SGHKS and CDR2 YYEKEE (reference sequence). V trimming: 0 bases; J trimming: 5 bases; junction bases outside the gene matches: 2. The CDR3 is 15 amino acids. The CDR3 nucleotides read TGTGCCAGCAGCTTGGCCGGGACAGATAATTCACCCCTCCACTTT. It translates to CASSLAGTDNSPLHF.

The CDR3 is CASSATGRAFEKLFF. As DNA, the CDR3 is TGTGCCAGCAGTGCGACAGGGCGGGCCTTTGAAAAACTGTTTTTT. The chain combines TRBV6-4 with TRBJ1-4, with 7 bases identical to TRBD1. CDR3 size: 15 residues. Germline-derived CDR1 and CDR2 are MRHNA and SNTAGT. The trim removed 4 bases at V and 7 bases at J, leaving 9 bases unmatched.

The chain uses TRBV5-1 and TRBJ2-7, with 10 bases aligning to TRBD1. Trimming took 3 bases from V and 2 from J; bases not matched to a gene: 14. Looked up from germline, CDR1 is SGHRS and CDR2 is YFSETQ. CDR3 length: 18 amino acids. CDR3 sequence: CASSSPGTGAGQPYEQYF. CDR3 sequence (DNA): TGCGCCAGCAGCTCTCCCGGGACAGGGGCCGGACAGCCCTACGAGCAGTACTTC.

The chain links TRBV7-9 to TRBJ1-5; no clear D. V lost 1 base, J lost 4 bases, and 8 bases lay in between. Germline V CDR1 and CDR2: SEHNR, FQNEAQ (reference sequence). This CDR3 is built from 14 residues. In DNA, the CDR3 is TGTGCCAGCAGCTTAGAAGGAGGGAATCAGCCCCAGCATTTT. Protein product: CASSLEGGNQPQHF.

This sequence joins TRBV5-1 and TRBJ2-5; 13 bases fit TRBD2. The trim removed 2 bases at V and 1 base at J, leaving 5 bases unmatched. The CDR3 totals 17 residues. CDR1 SGHRS and CDR2 YFSETQ come from the germline V gene. The CDR3 DNA is TGCGCCAGCAGCTTTGCCGGACTAGCGGGGGCCCAAGAGACCCAGTACTTC. Its translation is CASSFAGLAGAQETQYF.

Only one count was recorded for this clone. The chain has TRBV6-4 and TRBJ2-3; D remains ambiguous. The CDR3 contains 14 residues. With 0 bases removed from V and 2 bases from J, the gap between germline ends came to 6 bases. Germline assignment: CDR1 MRHNA and CDR2 SNTAGT. The DNA of the CDR3 is TGTGCCAGCAGTGACTCATTGGCCACAGATACGCAGTATTTT. Amino acid sequence: CASSDSLATDTQYF.

The V call is TRBV7-3, the J call TRBJ2-1; TRBD2 matches 9 bases. The CDR3 has 17 residues. The V gene's germline CDR1 is SGHTA and CDR2 FQGTGA. V shed 6 bases, J shed 7 bases, and the junction held 16 bases outside the gene matches. CDR3 loop: CASSLWVAGAVGNEQFF. CDR3 bases: TGTGCCAGCAGTTTATGGGTAGCGGGAGCGGTGGGAAATGAGCAGTTCTTC.

The chain combines TRBV2 with TRBJ2-5; 14 nucleotides agree with TRBD2. The CDR3 consists of 16 residues. Germline V lookup: CDR1 SNHLY, CDR2 FYNNEI. J lost 5 bases, V lost 4 bases, and 6 bases had no gene match. This CDR3 is CASSGGLAGGGETQYF. As DNA, the CDR3 is TGTGCCAGCAGTGGAGGACTAGCGGGGGGAGGGGAGACCCAGTACTTC.

The chain joins TRBV27 to TRBJ1-2; no reliable D call. The CDR3 sequence is 14 residues long. The ends were cut back, 3 bases at V and 2 bases at J, with 10 bases in the middle. Per the germline V gene, CDR1 is MNHEY and CDR2 is SMNVEV (reference sequence). The CDR3 reads CASSLAGNNYGYTF. The CDR3 DNA reads TGTGCCAGCAGTTTGGCAGGAAACAACTATGGCTACACCTTC.

The chain links TRBV19 to TRBJ1-4; 7 bases are shared with TRBD1. This CDR3 region has 14 residues. Germline V lookup: CDR1 LNHDA, CDR2 SQIVND (reference sequence). V shed 10 bases, J shed 6 bases, and the junction held 11 bases outside the gene matches. The CDR3 DNA sequence: TGTGCCACTAAATCGACAGGGCGCGATGAAAAACTGTTTTTT. Translated: CATKSTGRDEKLFF.